A selection of T cell receptor beta chains follows, all from one sample in a study of PD-1 blockade in classical Hodgkin lymphoma. Produced via immunoSEQ multiplex PCR; TCRdb's table is partial and in-frame only. Among roughly 7,600 clones, 77% were seen once, and the ten largest hold almost 7.5%. This specimen consisted of CD4+ T cells from blood, obtained at baseline. The receptors originated from a human donor with classical Hodgkin lymphoma. Each CDR3 is given with its conserved first and last residue. The order of the fields is D gene, V gene, J gene, clone size, CDR3 protein, CDR3 DNA. D genes are given only for firm matches. Where a row states a size, it is once, few, many or the class of an expanded clone; other rows omit it.

TRBD1	TRBV5-6	TRBJ1-2	-	CASSPVGQVYGYTF	TGTGCCAGCAGCCCTGTTGGACAGGTCTATGGCTACACCTTC
-	TRBV15	TRBJ2-1	-	CATSRVRTGSGYNEQFF	TGTGCCACCAGCAGAGTGAGAACAGGTTCAGGGTACAATGAGCAGTTCTTC
TRBD2	TRBV4-3	TRBJ2-6	-	CASRGGSGANVLTF	TGCGCCAGCCGGGGGGGTTCTGGGGCCAACGTCCTGACTTTC
-	TRBV18	TRBJ2-7	-	CASSPDLSYEQYF	TGTGCCAGCTCACCTGACCTCTCCTACGAGCAGTACTTC
-	TRBV25-1	TRBJ2-3	-	CASSEYATFTDTQYF	TGTGCCAGCAGTGAATACGCCACCTTCACAGATACGCAGTATTTT
TRBD1	TRBV2	TRBJ1-6	-	CASTGEGAAFSPLHF	TGTGCCAGCACTGGAGAGGGGGCGGCATTTTCACCCCTCCACTTT
-	TRBV7-7	TRBJ2-5	-	CASSSGGTQYF	TGTGCCAGCAGCTCCGGAGGGACCCAGTACTTC
-	TRBV6-5	TRBJ2-7	-	CASSPTGLYEQYF	TGTGCCAGCAGTCCTACAGGGTTATACGAGCAGTACTTC
-	TRBV30	TRBJ1-3	-	CAWSLRRLYSGNTIYF	TGTGCCTGGAGCTTACGACGGCTATACTCTGGAAACACCATATATTTT
TRBD2	TRBV7-2	TRBJ2-5	few	CASSLGTSGSETQYF	TGTGCCAGCAGCCTTGGGACTAGCGGGTCGGAGACCCAGTACTTC
-	TRBV9	TRBJ2-1	-	CASSVASASEQFF	TGTGCCAGCAGCGTAGCCTCGGCCAGTGAGCAGTTCTTC
TRBD1	TRBV5-4	TRBJ1-2	-	CASSLVGQGSYTF	TGTGCCAGCAGCTTGGTAGGACAGGGGAGCTACACCTTC
-	TRBV7-2	TRBJ1-5	-	CASSFGVNQPQHF	TGTGCCAGCAGCTTCGGGGTCAATCAGCCCCAGCATTTT
TRBD2	TRBV27	TRBJ2-7	-	CASSFASGSGEQYF	TGTGCCAGCAGTTTCGCTAGCGGGAGTGGTGAGCAGTACTTC
TRBD1	TRBV10-3	TRBJ1-1	-	CAIRRWTGDGEAFF	TGTGCCATCAGGAGATGGACAGGGGACGGTGAAGCTTTCTTT
-	TRBV5-1	TRBJ2-5	-	CASSSLQETQYF	TGCGCCAGCAGCTCACTCCAAGAGACCCAGTACTTC
TRBD1	TRBV7-9	TRBJ1-6	-	CASSFGQGDNSPLHF	TGTGCCAGCAGCTTTGGACAGGGGGATAATTCACCCCTCCACTTT
-	TRBV7-2	TRBJ1-5	-	CASSFTGDQPQHF	TGTGCCAGCAGCTTTACTGGGGATCAGCCCCAGCATTTT
-	TRBV7-3	TRBJ1-3	-	CASSQEYATSGNTIYF	TGTGCCAGCAGCCAAGAATATGCCACCTCAGGAAACACCATATATTTT
TRBD1	TRBV18	TRBJ1-6	-	CASSRDRVNSPLHF	TGTGCCAGCTCACGGGACAGGGTTAATTCACCCCTCCACTTT
-	TRBV30	TRBJ1-6	-	CAWTGQHNSPLHF	TGTGCCTGGACCGGACAGCATAATTCACCCCTCCACTTT
-	TRBV28	TRBJ1-2	-	CASSTLDSYGYTF	TGTGCCAGCAGTACCCTAGACAGTTATGGCTACACCTTC
-	TRBV2	TRBJ1-2	few	CASSEEGGYGYTF	TGTGCCAGCAGTGAAGAGGGGGGCTATGGCTACACCTTC
-	TRBV18	TRBJ2-7	-	CASSPSIRWDEQYF	TGTGCCAGCTCACCAAGTATTAGGTGGGACGAGCAGTACTTC
TRBD1	TRBV11-2	TRBJ2-5	-	CASSRYPDRAQETQYF	TGTGCCAGCAGCCGATACCCGGACAGGGCACAAGAGACCCAGTACTTC
-	TRBV19	TRBJ1-4	few	CASSLWQGNEKLFF	TGTGCCAGTAGTCTATGGCAGGGCAATGAAAAACTGTTTTTT
-	TRBV5-1	TRBJ2-2	-	CASSLGGTNTGELFF	TGCGCCAGCAGCTTAGGGGGGACGAACACCGGGGAGCTGTTTTTT
TRBD1	TRBV19	TRBJ1-5	-	CASSTQGSLGGPQHF	TGTGCCAGTAGTACACAGGGGTCCTTAGGGGGGCCCCAGCATTTT
-	TRBV7-5	TRBJ2-1	-	CARSLLRVVHNEQFF	TGTGCCAGAAGCTTACTGAGGGTCGTGCACAATGAGCAGTTCTTC
TRBD1	TRBV7-2	TRBJ1-3	-	CASSLDLTGAGNTIYF	TGTGCCAGCAGCTTAGACCTAACAGGGGCAGGAAACACCATATATTTT
-	TRBV11-3	TRBJ2-1	-	CASSIGTGYNEQFF	TGTGCCAGCAGCATCGGGACGGGCTACAATGAGCAGTTCTTC
TRBD2	TRBV11-2	TRBJ2-7	-	CASSLSSGEAYEQYF	TGTGCCAGCAGCTTATCAAGCGGGGAAGCCTACGAGCAGTACTTC
-	TRBV7-2	TRBJ1-5	few	CASSFTGFRQPQHF	TGTGCCAGCAGCTTTACAGGGTTTCGACAGCCCCAGCATTTT
-	TRBV2	TRBJ1-1	once	CASRDRQDPIEAFF	TGTGCCAGCAGGGATAGACAGGATCCTATTGAAGCTTTCTTT
-	TRBV6-1	TRBJ2-7	-	CASSIGPEIYEQYF	TGTGCCAGCAGTATCGGACCGGAGATATACGAGCAGTACTTC
TRBD1	TRBV28	TRBJ1-3	few	CASRGQGARGNTIYF	TGTGCCAGCAGGGGTCAGGGGGCGCGGGGAAACACCATATATTTT
TRBD1	TRBV10-3	TRBJ2-2	-	CAISEATGTGELFF	TGTGCCATCAGTGAGGCGACAGGGACCGGGGAGCTGTTTTTT
TRBD1	TRBV2	TRBJ1-1	-	CASKRGQGATEAFF	TGTGCCAGCAAACGGGGACAGGGCGCCACTGAAGCTTTCTTT
-	TRBV18	TRBJ1-4	-	CASSPRRSNEKLFF	TGTGCCAGCTCACCCAGACGGTCCAATGAAAAACTGTTTTTT
TRBD2	TRBV14	TRBJ2-1	-	CASSQWTSRNEQFF	TGTGCCAGCAGCCAGTGGACTAGCAGGAATGAGCAGTTCTTC
TRBD1	TRBV7-9	TRBJ2-2	few	CASSRQGNTGELFF	TGTGCCAGCAGCCGACAGGGGAACACCGGGGAGCTGTTTTTT
-	TRBV18	TRBJ2-2	-	CASSPIAANTGELFF	TGTGCCAGCTCACCCATAGCGGCGAACACCGGGGAGCTGTTTTTT
TRBD2	TRBV2	TRBJ2-3	-	CASRRLAGSTDTQYF	TGTGCCAGCAGGAGACTAGCGGGTAGCACAGATACGCAGTATTTT
-	TRBV18	TRBJ2-7	-	CASSPQEVYEQYF	TGTGCCAGCTCACCACAGGAGGTCTACGAGCAGTACTTC
-	TRBV2	TRBJ2-7	-	CASSEYSRSYEQYF	TGTGCCAGCAGTGAATACAGCCGTTCCTACGAGCAGTACTTC
-	TRBV4-1	TRBJ2-7	-	CASSQQLRYEQYF	TGCGCCAGCAGCCAACAACTGAGATACGAGCAGTACTTC
-	TRBV2	TRBJ2-2	few	CASGTGELFF	TGTGCCAGCGGCACCGGGGAGCTGTTTTTT
TRBD1	TRBV18	TRBJ2-7	once	CASSPGQGSYEQYF	TGTGCCAGCTCACCTGGACAGGGTTCCTACGAGCAGTACTTC
TRBD1	TRBV7-2	TRBJ1-6	-	CATEDRGLLSSPLHF	TGTGCCACCGAGGACAGGGGGCTTCTAAGCTCACCCCTCCACTTT
TRBD1	TRBV25-1	TRBJ1-6	-	CASRTGGNSPLHF	TGTGCCAGCCGGACAGGGGGGAATTCACCCCTCCACTTT
TRBD2	TRBV19	TRBJ2-5	few	CASSIQWTSGTQYF	TGTGCCAGTAGCATACAATGGACTAGTGGGACCCAGTACTTC
-	TRBV4-2	TRBJ2-1	-	CASSQEVLGISEQFF	TGTGCCAGCAGCCAAGAGGTACTAGGGATCAGTGAGCAGTTCTTC
-	TRBV6-1	TRBJ2-7	-	CAISGTGPSYEQYF	TGTGCCATCAGTGGTACAGGACCTTCCTACGAGCAGTACTTC
-	TRBV7-3	TRBJ2-7	-	CASSLIPGPTYEQYF	TGTGCCAGCAGCTTAATCCCGGGCCCAACCTACGAGCAGTACTTC
TRBD1	TRBV5-5	TRBJ1-1	once	CASSWTGAMNTEAFF	TGTGCCAGCAGCTGGACAGGGGCGATGAACACTGAAGCTTTCTTT
-	TRBV4-1	TRBJ2-7	-	CASSQDSGPYEQYF	TGCGCCAGCAGCCAAGATTCGGGGCCCTACGAGCAGTACTTC
-	TRBV15	TRBJ2-2	few	CATSRETGSGELFF	TGTGCCACCAGCAGAGAAACAGGGTCCGGGGAGCTGTTTTTT
TRBD2	TRBV29-1	TRBJ2-7	-	CSVKLAGGLRQYF	TGCAGCGTTAAACTAGCGGGAGGGTTAAGGCAGTACTTC
-	TRBV2	TRBJ2-5	-	CASSVETQYF	TGTGCCAGCAGTGTAGAGACCCAGTACTTC